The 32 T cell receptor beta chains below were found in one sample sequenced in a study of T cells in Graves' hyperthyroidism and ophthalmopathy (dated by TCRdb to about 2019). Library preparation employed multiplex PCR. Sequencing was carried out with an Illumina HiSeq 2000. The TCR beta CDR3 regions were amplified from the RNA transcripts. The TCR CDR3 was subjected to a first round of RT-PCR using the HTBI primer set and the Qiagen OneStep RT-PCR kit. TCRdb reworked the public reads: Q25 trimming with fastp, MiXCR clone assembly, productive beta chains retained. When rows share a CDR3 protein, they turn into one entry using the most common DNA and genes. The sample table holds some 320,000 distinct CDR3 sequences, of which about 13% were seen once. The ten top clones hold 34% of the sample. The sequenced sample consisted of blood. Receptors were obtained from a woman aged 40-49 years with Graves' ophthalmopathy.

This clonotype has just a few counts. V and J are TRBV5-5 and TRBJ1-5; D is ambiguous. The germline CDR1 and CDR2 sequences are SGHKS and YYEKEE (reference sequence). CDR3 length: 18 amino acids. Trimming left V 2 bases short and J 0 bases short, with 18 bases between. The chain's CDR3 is CASSLQWLGPNSNQPQHF. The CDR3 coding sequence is TGTGCCAGCAGCTTACAATGGCTTGGGCCGAATAGCAATCAGCCCCAGCATTTT. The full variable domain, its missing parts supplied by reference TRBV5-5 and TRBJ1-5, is DAGVTQSPTHLIKTRGQQVTLRCSPISGHKSVSWYQQVLGQGPQFIFQYYEKEERGRGNFPDRFSARQFPNYSSELNVNALLLGDSALYLCASSLQWLGPNSNQPQHFGDGTRLSIL.

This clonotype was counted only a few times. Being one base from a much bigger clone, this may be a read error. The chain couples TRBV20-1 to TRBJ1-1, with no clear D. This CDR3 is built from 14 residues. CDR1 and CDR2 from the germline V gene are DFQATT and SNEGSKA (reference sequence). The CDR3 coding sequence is TGCAGTGCTAGAGATCGCGAGGGTTTCACTGGAGCTTTCTTT. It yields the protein CSARDREGFTGAFF.

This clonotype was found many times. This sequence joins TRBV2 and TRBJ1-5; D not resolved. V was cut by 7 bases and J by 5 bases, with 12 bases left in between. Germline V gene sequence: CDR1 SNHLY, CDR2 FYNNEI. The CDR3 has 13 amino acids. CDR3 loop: CASNGGSHQPQHF. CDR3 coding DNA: TGTGCCAGCAACGGTGGCTCCCATCAGCCCCAGCATTTT.

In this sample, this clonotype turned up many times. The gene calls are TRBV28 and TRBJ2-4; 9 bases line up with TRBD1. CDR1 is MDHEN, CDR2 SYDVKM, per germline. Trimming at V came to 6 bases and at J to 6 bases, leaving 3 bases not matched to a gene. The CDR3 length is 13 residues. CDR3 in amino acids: CASRPTGGNIQYF. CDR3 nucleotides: TGTGCCAGCAGGCCGACAGGGGGAAACATTCAGTACTTC.

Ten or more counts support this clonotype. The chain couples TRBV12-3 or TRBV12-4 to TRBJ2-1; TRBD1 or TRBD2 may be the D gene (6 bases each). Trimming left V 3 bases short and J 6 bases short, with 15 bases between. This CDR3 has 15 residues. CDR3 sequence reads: CASSLSGAGANEQFF. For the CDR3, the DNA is TGTGCCAGCAGTTTGTCGGGGGCCGGGGCCAATGAGCAGTTCTTC.

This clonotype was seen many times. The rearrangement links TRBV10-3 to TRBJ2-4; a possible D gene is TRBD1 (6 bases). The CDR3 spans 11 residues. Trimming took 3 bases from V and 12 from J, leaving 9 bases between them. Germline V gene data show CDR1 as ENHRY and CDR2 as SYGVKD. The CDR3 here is CAISDRDTQYF. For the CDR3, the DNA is TGTGCCATCAGTGACCGGGACACTCAGTACTTC.

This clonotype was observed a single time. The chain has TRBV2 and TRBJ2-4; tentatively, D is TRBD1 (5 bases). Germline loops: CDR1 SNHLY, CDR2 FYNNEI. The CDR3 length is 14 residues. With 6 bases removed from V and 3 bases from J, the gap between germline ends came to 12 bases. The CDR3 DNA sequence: TGTGCCAGCAGAGGCAGGGTTGGCAAAAACATTCAGTACTTC. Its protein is CASRGRVGKNIQYF. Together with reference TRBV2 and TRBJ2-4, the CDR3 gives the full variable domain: EPEVTQTPSHQVTQMGQEVILRCVPISNHLYFYWYRQILGQKVEFLVSFYNNEISEKSEIFDDQFSVERPDGSNFTLKIRSTKLEDSAMYFCASRGRVGKNIQYFGAGTRLSVL.

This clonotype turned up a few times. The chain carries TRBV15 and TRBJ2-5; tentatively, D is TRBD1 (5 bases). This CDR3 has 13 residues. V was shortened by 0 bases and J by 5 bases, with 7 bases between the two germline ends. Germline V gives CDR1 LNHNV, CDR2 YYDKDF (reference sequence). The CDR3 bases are TGTGCCACCAGCAGAGATAAGGGGGAGACCCAGTACTTC. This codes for CATSRDKGETQYF.

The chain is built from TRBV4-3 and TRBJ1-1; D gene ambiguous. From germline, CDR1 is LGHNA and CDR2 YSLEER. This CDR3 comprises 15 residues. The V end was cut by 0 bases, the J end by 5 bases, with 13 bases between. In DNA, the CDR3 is TGCGCCAGCAGCCAAGACTTAAGGGCAGTGACTGAAGCTTTCTTT. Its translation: CASSQDLRAVTEAFF.

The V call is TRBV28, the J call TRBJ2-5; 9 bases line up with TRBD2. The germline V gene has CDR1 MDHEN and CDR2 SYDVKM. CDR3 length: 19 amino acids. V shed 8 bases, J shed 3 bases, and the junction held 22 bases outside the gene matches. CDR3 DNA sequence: TGTGCCAGCTGGGAGGGGGGAGCGGGAGGACTTTATGGAAAAGAGACCCAGTACTTC. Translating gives CASWEGGAGGLYGKETQYF.

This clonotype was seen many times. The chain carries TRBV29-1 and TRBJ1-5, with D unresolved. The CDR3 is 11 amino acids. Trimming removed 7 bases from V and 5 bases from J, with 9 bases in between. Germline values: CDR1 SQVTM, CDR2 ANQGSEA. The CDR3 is CSAGWDQPQHF. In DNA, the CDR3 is TGCAGCGCGGGGTGGGATCAGCCCCAGCATTTT.

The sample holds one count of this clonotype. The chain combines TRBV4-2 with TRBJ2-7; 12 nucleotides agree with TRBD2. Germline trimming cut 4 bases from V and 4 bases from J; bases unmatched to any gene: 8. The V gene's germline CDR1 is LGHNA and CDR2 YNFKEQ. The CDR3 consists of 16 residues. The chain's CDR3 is CASSPLTSGGGYEQYF. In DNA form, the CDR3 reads TGTGCCAGCAGCCCCCTGACTAGCGGGGGTGGATACGAGCAGTACTTC.

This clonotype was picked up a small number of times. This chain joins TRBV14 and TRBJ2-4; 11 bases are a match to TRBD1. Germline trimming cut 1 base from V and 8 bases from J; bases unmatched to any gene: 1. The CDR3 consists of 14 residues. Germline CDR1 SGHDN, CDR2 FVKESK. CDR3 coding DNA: TGTGCCAGCAGCCAAGGGGACAGGGGGTACATTCAGTACTTC. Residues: CASSQGDRGYIQYF.

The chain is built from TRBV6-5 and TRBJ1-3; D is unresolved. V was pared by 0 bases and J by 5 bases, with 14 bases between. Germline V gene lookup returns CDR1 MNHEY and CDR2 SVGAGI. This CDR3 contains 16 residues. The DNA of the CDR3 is TGTGCCAGCAGTTACTCGACCCACCCCCGGCGAAACACCATATATTTT. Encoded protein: CASSYSTHPRRNTIYF.

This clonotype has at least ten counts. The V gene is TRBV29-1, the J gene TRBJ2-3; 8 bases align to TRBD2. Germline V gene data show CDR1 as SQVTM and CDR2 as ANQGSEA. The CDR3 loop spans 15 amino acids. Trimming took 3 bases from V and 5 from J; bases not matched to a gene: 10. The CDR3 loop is CSVDKIRGGGDTQYF. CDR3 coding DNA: TGCAGCGTTGATAAAATACGGGGGGGCGGAGATACGCAGTATTTT.

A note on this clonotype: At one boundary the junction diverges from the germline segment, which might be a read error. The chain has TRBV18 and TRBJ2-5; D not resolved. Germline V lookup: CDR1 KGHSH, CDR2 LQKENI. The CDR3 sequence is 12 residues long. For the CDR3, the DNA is TGTGCCAGCTCATCCTACCAAGAGGCCCAGTACTTC. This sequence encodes CASSSYQEAQYF. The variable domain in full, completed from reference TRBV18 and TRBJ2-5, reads NAGVMQNPRHLVRRRGQEARLRCSPMKGHSHVYWYRQLPEEGLKFMVYLQKENIIDESGMPKERFSAEFPKEGPSILRIQQVVRGDSAAYFCASSSYQEAQYFGPGTRLLVL.

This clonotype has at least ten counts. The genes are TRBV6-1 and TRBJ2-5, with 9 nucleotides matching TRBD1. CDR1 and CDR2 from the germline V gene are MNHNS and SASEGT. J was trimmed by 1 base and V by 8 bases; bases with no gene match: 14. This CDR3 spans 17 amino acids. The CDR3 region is CASGSTGGPSFQETQYF. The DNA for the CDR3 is TGTGCCAGCGGGAGTACAGGGGGCCCTTCGTTCCAAGAGACCCAGTACTTC.

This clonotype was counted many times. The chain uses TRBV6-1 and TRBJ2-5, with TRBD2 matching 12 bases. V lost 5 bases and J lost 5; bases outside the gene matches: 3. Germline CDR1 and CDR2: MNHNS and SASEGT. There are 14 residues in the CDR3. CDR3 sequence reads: CASSRTSGTETQYF. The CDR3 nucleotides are TGTGCCAGCAGTAGGACTAGCGGGACGGAGACCCAGTACTTC.

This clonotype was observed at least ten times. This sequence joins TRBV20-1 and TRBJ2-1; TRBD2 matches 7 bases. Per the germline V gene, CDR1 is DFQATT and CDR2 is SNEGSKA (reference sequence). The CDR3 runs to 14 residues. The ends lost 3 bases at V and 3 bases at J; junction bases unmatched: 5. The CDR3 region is CSARGGGDYNEQFF. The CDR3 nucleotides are TGCAGTGCTAGGGGCGGGGGAGACTACAATGAGCAGTTCTTC.

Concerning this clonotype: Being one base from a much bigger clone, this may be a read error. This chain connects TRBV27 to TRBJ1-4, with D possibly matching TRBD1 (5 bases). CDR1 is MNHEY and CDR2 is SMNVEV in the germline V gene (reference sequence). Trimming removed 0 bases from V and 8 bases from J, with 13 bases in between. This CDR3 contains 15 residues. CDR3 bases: TGTGCCAGCAGTTTATCCGAGGGGCTAGGGGAAAAACTGTTTTTT. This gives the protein CASSLSEGLGEKLFF.

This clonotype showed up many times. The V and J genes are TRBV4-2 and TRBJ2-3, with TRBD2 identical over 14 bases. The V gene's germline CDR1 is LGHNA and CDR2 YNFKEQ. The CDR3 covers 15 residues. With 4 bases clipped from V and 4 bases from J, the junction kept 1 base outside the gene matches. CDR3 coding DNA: TGTGCCAGCAGCCTGGGACTAGCGGGAGCAGATACGCAGTATTTT. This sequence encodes CASSLGLAGADTQYF.

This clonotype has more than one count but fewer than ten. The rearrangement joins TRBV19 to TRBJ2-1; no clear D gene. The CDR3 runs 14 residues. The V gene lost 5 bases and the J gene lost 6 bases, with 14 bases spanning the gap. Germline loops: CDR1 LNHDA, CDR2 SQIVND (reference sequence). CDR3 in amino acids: CASSPRTAFNEQFF. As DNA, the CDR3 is TGTGCCAGTAGTCCTCGGACCGCTTTCAATGAGCAGTTCTTC.

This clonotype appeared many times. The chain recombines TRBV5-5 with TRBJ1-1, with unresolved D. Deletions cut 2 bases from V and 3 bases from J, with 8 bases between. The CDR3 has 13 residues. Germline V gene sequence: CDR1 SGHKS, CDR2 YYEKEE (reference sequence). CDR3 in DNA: TGTGCCAGCAGCTTCAACCAGGACACTGAAGCTTTCTTT. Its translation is CASSFNQDTEAFF.

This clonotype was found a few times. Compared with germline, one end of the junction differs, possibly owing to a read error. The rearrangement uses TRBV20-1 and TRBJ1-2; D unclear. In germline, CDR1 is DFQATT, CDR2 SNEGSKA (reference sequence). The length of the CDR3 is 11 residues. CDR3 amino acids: CSARFPYSYTF. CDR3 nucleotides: TGCAGTGCTAGGTTCCCCTATAGCTACACCTTC.

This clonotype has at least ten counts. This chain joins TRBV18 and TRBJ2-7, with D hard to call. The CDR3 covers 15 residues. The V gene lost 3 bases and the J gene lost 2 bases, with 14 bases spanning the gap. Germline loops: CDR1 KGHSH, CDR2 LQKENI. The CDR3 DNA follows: TGTGCCAGCTCACCGAGGCCCCCAGGCCCCTACGAGCAGTACTTC. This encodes CASSPRPPGPYEQYF. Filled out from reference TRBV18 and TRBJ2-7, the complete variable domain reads NAGVMQNPRHLVRRRGQEARLRCSPMKGHSHVYWYRQLPEEGLKFMVYLQKENIIDESGMPKERFSAEFPKEGPSILRIQQVVRGDSAAYFCASSPRPPGPYEQYFGPGTRLTVT.

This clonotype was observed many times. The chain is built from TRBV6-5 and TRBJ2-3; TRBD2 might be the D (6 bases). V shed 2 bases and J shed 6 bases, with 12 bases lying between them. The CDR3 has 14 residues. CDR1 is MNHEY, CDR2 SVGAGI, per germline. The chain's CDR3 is CASSYAGWGDTQYF. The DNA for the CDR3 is TGTGCCAGCAGTTACGCGGGATGGGGGGATACGCAGTATTTT.

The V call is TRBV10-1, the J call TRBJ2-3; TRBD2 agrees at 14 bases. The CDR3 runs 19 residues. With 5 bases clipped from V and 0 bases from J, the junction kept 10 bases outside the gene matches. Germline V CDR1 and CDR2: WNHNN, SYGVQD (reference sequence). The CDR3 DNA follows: TGCGCCAGCAGTCCGGGACTAGCGGGGGACCCCTTAAGCACAGATACGCAGTATTTT. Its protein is CASSPGLAGDPLSTDTQYF.

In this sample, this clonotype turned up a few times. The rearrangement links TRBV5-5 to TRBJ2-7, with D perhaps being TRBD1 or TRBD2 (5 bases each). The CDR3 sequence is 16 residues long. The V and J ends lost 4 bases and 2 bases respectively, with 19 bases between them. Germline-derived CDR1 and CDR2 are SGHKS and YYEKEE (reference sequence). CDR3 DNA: TGTGCCAGCAGCCTGGCCGGGACCACGCGGGCCTACGAGCAGTACTTC. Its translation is CASSLAGTTRAYEQYF.

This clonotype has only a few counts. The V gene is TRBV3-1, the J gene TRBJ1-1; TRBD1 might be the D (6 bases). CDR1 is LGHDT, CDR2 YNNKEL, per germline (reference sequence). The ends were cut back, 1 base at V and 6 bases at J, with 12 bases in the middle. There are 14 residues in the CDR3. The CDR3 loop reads CASSQVTGYSEAFF. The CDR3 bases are TGTGCCAGCAGCCAAGTTACAGGGTACTCTGAAGCTTTCTTT.

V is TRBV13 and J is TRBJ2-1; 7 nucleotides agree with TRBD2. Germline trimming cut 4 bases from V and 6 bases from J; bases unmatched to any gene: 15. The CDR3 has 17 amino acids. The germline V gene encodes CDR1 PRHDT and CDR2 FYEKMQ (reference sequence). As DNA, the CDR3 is TGTGCCAGCAGCTCCAAAGATGGGAGGGTTTTTTTCAATGAGCAGTTCTTC. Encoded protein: CASSSKDGRVFFNEQFF.

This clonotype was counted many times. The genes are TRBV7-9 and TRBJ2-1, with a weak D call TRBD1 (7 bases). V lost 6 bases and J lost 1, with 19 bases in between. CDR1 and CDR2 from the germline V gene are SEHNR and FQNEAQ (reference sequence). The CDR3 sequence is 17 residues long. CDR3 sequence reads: CASRPRTGLRSYNEQFF. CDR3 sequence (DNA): TGTGCCAGCAGACCCAGGACAGGACTAAGATCCTACAATGAGCAGTTCTTC.

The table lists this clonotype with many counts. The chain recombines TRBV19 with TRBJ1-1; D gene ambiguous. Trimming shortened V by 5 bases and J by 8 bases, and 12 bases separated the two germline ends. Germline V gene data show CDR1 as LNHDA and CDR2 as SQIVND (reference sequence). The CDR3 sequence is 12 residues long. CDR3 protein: CASSRDLTEAFF. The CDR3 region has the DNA TGTGCCAGTAGTCGTGACCTAACCGAAGCTTTCTTT. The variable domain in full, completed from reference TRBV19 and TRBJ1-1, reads DGGITQSPKYLFRKEGQNVTLSCEQNLNHDAMYWYRQDPGQGLRLIYYSQIVNDFQKGDIAEGYSVSREKKESFPLTVTSAQKNPTAFYLCASSRDLTEAFFGQGTRLTVV.